Included here is one TCR beta chain sequence, with context. The antigen remains unidentified. Unique molecular identifiers were built into the TCRbeta library. TCRdb re-called the PCR reads with MiXCR, one entry per CDR3 protein. The table lists fewer than 350,000 distinct CDR3 sequences, around 10% of them singletons. This sample is part of a study of T-cell reconstitution after alpha-beta-depleted transplantation in children. Germline loops: CDR1 DFQATT, CDR2 SNEGSKA (reference sequence). With 3 bases clipped from V and 1 base from J, the junction kept 4 bases outside the gene matches. The CDR3 is made up of 14 amino acids. Study-level points and caveats: Several hundred expanded graft clones reportedly were the source of alpha-beta T cells about two months after transplant.

The sequenced sample was PBMCs, obtained before TCRalphabeta/CD19-depleted stem cell transplant. The gene calls are TRBV20-1 and TRBJ2-7; TRBD2 agrees at 9 bases. This sequence was found in a boy under two years old with acute myeloid leukemia, due to receive a stem cell transplant. CDR3 bases: TGCAGTGCTAGCGCGGGGGGGCCATCCTACGAGCAGTACTTC. The encoded protein is CSASAGGPSYEQYF.